The T cell receptor beta chain under discussion was sequenced for a study of T cell changes during pregnancy in multiple sclerosis. V dropped 5 bases and J dropped 1 base, with 9 bases sitting between them. Germline loops: CDR1 LNHDA, CDR2 SQIVND (reference sequence). CDR3 size: 13 residues. Profiling relied on immunoSEQ multiplex PCR, and the TCRdb table lists in-frame clones only, not all of them. Of tens of thousands of clones in the sample, 85% to 95% were seen once. The source was peripheral blood, collected in the third trimester of pregnancy. The rearrangement joins TRBV19 to TRBJ2-7; no firm D call. The clonotype originates from a female donor with multiple sclerosis, enrolled in a pregnancy study. CDR3 amino acids: CASSAGFSYEQYF. Here the CDR3 DNA reads TGTGCCAGTAGTGCAGGCTTTTCCTACGAGCAGTACTTC.